Listed below are T cell receptor beta chains from one sample, sequenced in a study of shared clonotypes between healthy human individuals. The data were produced by immunoSEQ multiplex PCR, yet TCRdb's version contains in-frame clones alone and is incomplete. This sample has some 2,000,000 clones, with roughly 95% found just once. Sequences were obtained from naive CD8+ T cells sorted from blood. The source of these receptors is a man aged 18 to 29 in good health. The CDR3 runs from the conserved cysteine through the conserved F or W. Fields, in order: D gene, clone size, V gene, J gene, CDR3 DNA, CDR3 protein. The D gene is left open where the match is weak. Rows give clone size only sometimes, using once, few, many, or a class for an expanded clone.

-	-	TRBV27	TRBJ2-1	TGTGCCAGCAGTTTTGGGGGATTCTACAATGAGCAGTTCTTC	CASSFGGFYNEQFF
-	-	TRBV14	TRBJ2-1	TGTGCCAGCAGCCAAGGCCACAATGAGCAGTTCTTC	CASSQGHNEQFF
TRBD1	-	TRBV2	TRBJ1-4	TGTGCCAGCAGTAAAACAGGGGGTGCTGAAAAACTGTTTTTT	CASSKTGGAEKLFF
TRBD1	-	TRBV9	TRBJ2-4	TGTGCCAGCAGCCCCGGGACAGGGGGCGGCATTCAGTACTTC	CASSPGTGGGIQYF
TRBD1	-	TRBV25-1	TRBJ1-2	TGTGCCAGCGCCCTTTCTGGACAGGGGAACTATGGCTACACCTTC	CASALSGQGNYGYTF
-	-	TRBV6-1	TRBJ1-6	TGTGCCAGCAGTGAAGGCCTTTTGGACTCCTATAATTCACCCCTCCACTTT	CASSEGLLDSYNSPLHF
TRBD2	-	TRBV29-1	TRBJ2-7	TGCAGCCACCTCGGGACTAGCGGGAGAGGTGAGCAGTACTTC	CSHLGTSGRGEQYF
TRBD2	-	TRBV19	TRBJ2-3	TGTGCCAGTAGTCCTGGACTAGCGGGAGGGCCTGCAGATACGCAGTATTTT	CASSPGLAGGPADTQYF
-	-	TRBV9	TRBJ1-1	TGTGCCAGCAGCGTCAAACCGAACACTGAAGCTTTCTTT	CASSVKPNTEAFF
TRBD1	few	TRBV10-2	TRBJ1-2	TGCGCCAGCAGGCTAGCAGGGGGCGCAGCTGGCTACACCTTC	CASRLAGGAAGYTF